Shown below are 8 T cell receptor beta chains from a single sample sequenced in a study of regulatory dendritic cells for organ transplantation. Sequencing was performed with immunoSEQ multiplex PCR; in TCRdb, only in-frame clones are kept and a portion is missing. This sample has fewer than 50,000 clones, with about 93% found just once. The specimen sequenced was naive CD8+ T cells from blood. Sample subset: CD45RA+ naive T cells. Receptor source: a human donor in good health.

The rearrangement links TRBV2 to TRBJ1-1, with D tentatively TRBD1 (6 bases). CDR1 and CDR2 from the germline V gene are SNHLY and FYNNEI. Trimming removed 3 bases from V and 5 bases from J, with 22 bases in between. This CDR3 has 17 residues. CDR3 sequence (DNA): TGTGCCAGCAGTGATACATTGGTGAGGGGGAGCCGAACTGAAGCTTTCTTT. It is translated as CASSDTLVRGSRTEAFF.

As concerns this clone: A read error may account for a junction end that differs from germline. The genes are TRBV7-7 and TRBJ1-1; D is unresolved. Per germline, CDR1 SSHAT and CDR2 FNYEAQ (reference sequence). CDR3 size: 15 residues. CDR3 nucleotides: TGTGCTAGCAGCTTAGCCCGACTGGCGAACACTGAAGCTTTCTTT. Protein: CASSLARLANTEAFF.

This clone was observed once. This chain uses TRBV6-5 with TRBJ2-7, with 7 bases aligning to TRBD1. CDR1 MNHEY and CDR2 SVGAGI come from the germline V gene. The CDR3 is 11 amino acids. Trimming took 6 bases from V and 10 from J; bases not matched to a gene: 6. The CDR3 bases are TGTGCCAGCAGCCCCGGGACAGTTCAGTACTTC. This gives the protein CASSPGTVQYF.

The V and J genes are TRBV4-3 and TRBJ2-3; D is uncertain. Germline loops: CDR1 LGHNA, CDR2 YSLEER. The CDR3 has 16 residues. The V end lost 0 bases, the J end lost 0 bases, and 10 bases lay between the germline ends. The DNA for the CDR3 is TGCGCCAGCAGCCAAGAGCCAGCATCTAGCACAGATACGCAGTATTTT. This gives the protein CASSQEPASSTDTQYF.

This clone is a singleton in its sample. The CDR3 nucleotides are TGTGCCTGGAGTGTACTTGGGGATACGCAGTATTTT. Its translation: CAWSVLGDTQYF. This rearrangement joins TRBV30 to TRBJ2-3, with unresolved D. CDR1 and CDR2 (germline): GTSNPN, SVGIG (reference sequence). The CDR3 runs to 12 residues. V shed 0 bases and J shed 6 bases, with 7 bases lying between them.

The chain recombines TRBV4-1 with TRBJ2-7; D perhaps matches TRBD1 (6 bases). Germline CDR1 reads MGHRA; CDR2 reads YSYEKL. The V gene lost 0 bases and the J gene lost 7 bases, with 10 bases spanning the gap. The CDR3 totals 13 residues. This chain's CDR3 is CASSQEGAWEQYF. CDR3 nucleotides: TGCGCCAGCAGCCAAGAGGGGGCTTGGGAGCAGTACTTC.

This clone was detected once. The rearrangement joins TRBV10-3 to TRBJ1-2; D is undetermined. The germline V gene has CDR1 ENHRY and CDR2 SYGVKD. V was clipped by 3 bases and J by 8 bases, with 22 bases between them. The CDR3 covers 16 residues. Here the CDR3 DNA reads TGTGCCATCAGTGACGAAAGAGAGGACGCTGCCTGGGGCTACACCTTC. It translates to CAISDEREDAAWGYTF.

This clone was counted a few times. The rearrangement links TRBV9 to TRBJ1-1, with D perhaps TRBD1 (5 bases). V was clipped by 3 bases and J by 3 bases, with 9 bases between them. The CDR3 is made up of 13 amino acids. Per the germline V gene, CDR1 is SGDLS and CDR2 is YYNGEE. The CDR3 DNA is TGTGCCAGCAGCGCGGGGGGGTACACTGAAGCTTTCTTT. This codes for CASSAGGYTEAFF.